The 9 T cell receptor beta chains below come from one sample, sequenced in a study of T cells expressing NK-cell markers. TCRdb reanalyzed the 5' RACE reads and collapses them to one entry per CDR3 protein, without DNA. Its clone listing holds about 170,000 distinct CDR3 sequences. Sequenced sample: blood T cells: a sorted CD56 or NKG2C T cell subset, CD4+ or CD8+ T cells, or bulk PBMC T cells (not recorded which). The receptor set was obtained from a man aged 18 to 70 in good health.

The V and J genes are TRBV20-1 and TRBJ2-5; checking the TCRdb D call of TRBD1 is not possible without DNA. Germline CDR1 is DFQATT and CDR2 is SNEGSKA (reference sequence). This CDR3 contains 15 residues. The CDR3 protein is CSARDLQGGSETQYF.

The chain uses TRBV10-3 and TRBJ1-6; TCRdb picks TRBD1, but there is no DNA to check that call. This CDR3 has 13 residues. Germline-derived CDR1 and CDR2 are ENHRY and SYGVKD. The CDR3: CAISHRDNSPLHF.

The rearrangement uses TRBV9 and TRBJ2-5; the TRBD1 assignment by TCRdb is unverifiable without DNA. The CDR3 extends over 13 amino acids. Germline assignment: CDR1 SGDLS and CDR2 YYNGEE. CDR3 sequence: CASSRQGGETQYF.

The chain employs TRBV5-6 and TRBJ1-1; the TRBD1 assignment by TCRdb is unverifiable without DNA. Germline CDR1 and CDR2: SGHDT and YYEEEE. CDR3 length: 16 residues. The CDR3 loop reads CASSLESGTMNTEAFF.

The chain uses TRBV7-6 and TRBJ1-2; TCRdb's D gene call, TRBD1, goes unchecked for lack of DNA. The CDR3 has 14 residues. Per germline, CDR1 SGHVS and CDR2 FNYEAQ. CDR3 protein: CASSLSAGLYGYTF.

This chain links TRBV9 with TRBJ2-7; TCRdb indicates TRBD2, and absent DNA this call remains unverified. The CDR3 extends over 16 amino acids. Germline values: CDR1 SGDLS, CDR2 YYNGEE. The CDR3 here is CASSGPWWLAGDEQYF.

The rearrangement joins TRBV29-1 to TRBJ2-3; without DNA, the TCRdb call of TRBD1 cannot be checked. This CDR3 region has 14 residues. Per germline, CDR1 SQVTM and CDR2 ANQGSEA. Here the CDR3 reads CSAGQGWGTDTQYF.

This rearrangement joins TRBV20-1 to TRBJ1-5. The CDR3 runs to 16 residues. Germline loops: CDR1 DFQATT, CDR2 SNEGSKA (reference sequence). The CDR3 loop is CSASPGTPGGNQPQHF.

The rearrangement joins TRBV5-4 to TRBJ1-4; the TRBD1 assignment by TCRdb is unverifiable without DNA. This CDR3 contains 17 residues. Per germline, CDR1 SGHNT and CDR2 YYREEE (reference sequence). CDR3 region: CASSTDGGVQPHEKLFF.